These 18 T cell receptor beta chains were all obtained from the same sample, sequenced in a study of T cell changes during pregnancy in multiple sclerosis. The method was immunoSEQ multiplex PCR; TCRdb's version includes in-frame clones alone and lacks a portion of them. The sample holds approximately 87,000 clones, 80% to 95% seen once. Source: CD4+ T cells from peripheral blood mononuclear cells, taken in the second trimester of pregnancy. These receptors all stem from a female donor with multiple sclerosis, enrolled in a pregnancy study.

The rearrangement joins TRBV11-2 to TRBJ2-1, with TRBD2 matching over 11 bases. V lost 5 bases to trimming and J lost 4 bases; unmatched junction nucleotides: 13. Germline CDR1 SGHAT, CDR2 FQNNGV. This CDR3 spans 18 amino acids. The CDR3 reads CASSPLPKTSGAYNEQFF. CDR3 in DNA: TGTGCCAGCAGCCCTCTCCCCAAGACTAGCGGGGCATACAATGAGCAGTTCTTC. The complete variable domain, with remaining parts taken from reference TRBV11-2 and TRBJ2-1, reads EAGVAQSPRYKIIEKRQSVAFWCNPISGHATLYWYQQILGQGPKLLIQFQNNGVVDDSQLPKDRFSAERLKGVDSTLKIQPAKLEDSAVYLCASSPLPKTSGAYNEQFFGPGTRLTVL.

V is TRBV7-8 and J is TRBJ2-7, with D perhaps matching TRBD1 (5 bases). The V end was cut by 2 bases, the J end by 2 bases, with 13 bases between. The CDR3 consists of 15 residues. Germline V gene lookup returns CDR1 SGHVS and CDR2 FQNEAQ. The chain's CDR3 is CASSLRRQGPYEQYF. CDR3 nucleotides: TGTGCCAGCAGCTTACGTCGCCAGGGTCCCTACGAGCAGTACTTC.

The chain links TRBV13 to TRBJ2-7; weak D call: TRBD1 (5 bases). V was cut by 5 bases and J by 7 bases, with 21 bases left in between. Germline V gives CDR1 PRHDT, CDR2 FYEKMQ (reference sequence). This CDR3 is 15 amino acids long. CDR3 coding DNA: TGTGCCAGCAGCCTGTATTGGGGCTCTTCTGCGGAGCAGTACTTC. Translated: CASSLYWGSSAEQYF.

The chain combines TRBV5-6 with TRBJ2-1; a possible D gene is TRBD1 (6 bases). Germline V gene lookup returns CDR1 SGHDT and CDR2 YYEEEE. The CDR3 covers 14 residues. V was pared by 4 bases and J by 11 bases, with 19 bases between. The CDR3 coding sequence is TGTGCCAGCAGCCGCGGACAGTTTGCCGGTAAGCAGTTCTTC. Its protein product is CASSRGQFAGKQFF.

This clone appeared a single time. The CDR3, as DNA: TGCGCCAGCAGCTATAGCGGGGTGTCCTACAATGAGCAGTTCTTC. As protein: CASSYSGVSYNEQFF. The V call is TRBV5-1, the J call TRBJ2-1; the match to TRBD2 covers 8 bases. There are 15 residues in the CDR3. Germline CDR1 reads SGHRS; CDR2 reads YFSETQ. Trimming cost V 3 bases and J 1 base; bases outside gene matches: 3.

The CDR3 DNA reads as TGTGCCAGCAGCAAAGACCTCGGGGTTGTCGGGGGGCGACGGCACACAGATACGCAGTATTTT. It codes for CASSKDLGVVGGRRHTDTQYF. The chain couples TRBV21-1 to TRBJ2-3; no check of the table's D call, TRBD2, against the DNA was made. TRBV21-1 is labeled a pseudogene. The CDR3 loop spans 21 amino acids.

The CDR3 reads CAISEFASGSFYEQYF. The DNA for the CDR3 is TGTGCCATCAGTGAGTTTGCTAGCGGGAGTTTCTACGAGCAGTACTTC. J is TRBJ2-7 and V is TRBV10-3, with 10 bases aligning to TRBD2. V lost 1 base and J lost 3; bases outside the gene matches: 6. Germline-derived CDR1 and CDR2 are ENHRY and SYGVKD. CDR3 length: 16 residues.

CDR3: CASSAGDRGAFEAFF. The CDR3 region has the DNA TGTGCCAGTAGTGCCGGCGACAGGGGGGCCTTTGAAGCTTTCTTT. The chain links TRBV19 to TRBJ1-1, with TRBD1 matching over 9 bases. V trimming: 5 bases; J trimming: 7 bases; junction bases outside the gene matches: 11. This CDR3 comprises 15 residues. Germline V lookup: CDR1 LNHDA, CDR2 SQIVND (reference sequence). The full variable domain, with the rest looked up from reference TRBV19 and TRBJ1-1, is DGGITQSPKYLFRKEGQNVTLSCEQNLNHDAMYWYRQDPGQGLRLIYYSQIVNDFQKGDIAEGYSVSREKKESFPLTVTSAQKNPTAFYLCASSAGDRGAFEAFFGQGTRLTVV.

J is TRBJ2-7 and V is TRBV7-8, with D possibly matching TRBD2 (6 bases). CDR3 size: 18 residues. V was trimmed by 7 bases and J by 5 bases, leaving 30 bases between them. Germline CDR1 reads SGHVS; CDR2 reads FQNEAQ. The CDR3 bases are TGTGCCAGCATCCCCCGTCCCCCCTCTTTAGCGGTTAGGAACGAGCAGTACTTC. Encoded protein: CASIPRPPSLAVRNEQYF.

The chain has TRBV5-4 and TRBJ2-3, with D perhaps matching TRBD1 (5 bases). The germline CDR1 and CDR2 sequences are SGHNT and YYREEE (reference sequence). This CDR3 has 14 amino acids. V was pared by 2 bases and J by 3 bases, with 10 bases between. Written as DNA, the CDR3 is TGTGCCAGCAGCTTACAGGATAGGACAGATACGCAGTATTTT. Amino acid sequence: CASSLQDRTDTQYF.

This clone was observed once. J is TRBJ1-6 and V is TRBV18, with 9 bases fitting TRBD1. Germline V lookup: CDR1 KGHSH, CDR2 LQKENI. Trimming removed 2 bases from V and 14 bases from J; junction bases left unmatched: 10. The CDR3 has 15 amino acids. This chain's CDR3 is CASSPGRQGGLALHF. Written as DNA, the CDR3 is TGTGCCAGCTCACCAGGGAGACAGGGGGGATTAGCCCTCCACTTT.

The chain uses TRBV7-2 and TRBJ1-2; a possible D gene is TRBD1 (5 bases). Deletions cut 4 bases from V and 8 bases from J, with 11 bases between. The CDR3 has 12 amino acids. Germline lookup yields CDR1 SGHTA and CDR2 FQGNSA. For the CDR3, the DNA is TGTGCCAGCAGCTCAGGGTGGTACGGCTACACCTTC. Its protein product is CASSSGWYGYTF.

This chain links TRBV23-1 with TRBJ1-2, with a tentative D call TRBD1 (6 bases). TRBV23-1 is annotated as an ORF whose role is uncertain. V was cut by 6 bases and J by 7 bases, with 18 bases left in between. This CDR3 comprises 14 residues. CDR3 nucleotides: TGCGCCAGCAGCCCCCCCGCCAGGGGCATTGGCTACACCTTC. This translates into CASSPPARGIGYTF.

The rearrangement links TRBV7-9 to TRBJ1-2; 7 bases agree with TRBD1. V shed 1 base, J shed 4 bases, and the junction held 3 bases outside the gene matches. Germline CDR1 reads SEHNR; CDR2 reads FQNEAQ (reference sequence). The CDR3 contains 14 residues. CDR3 in amino acids: CASSLGQGGYGYTF. CDR3 in DNA: TGTGCCAGCAGCTTAGGGCAGGGGGGCTATGGCTACACCTTC.

With respect to this clone: Different DNA sequences within this sample yield the same CDR3. V usage is TRBV29-1 and J usage is TRBJ2-5; D may be TRBD1 (6 bases). The germline CDR1 and CDR2 sequences are SQVTM and ANQGSEA. The CDR3 has 12 residues. The V and J ends lost 3 bases and 5 bases respectively, with 10 bases between them. The CDR3 region has the DNA TGCAGCGTTGACAGGGGCAGGGAGACCCAGTACTTC. It is translated as CSVDRGRETQYF. The full variable domain, its missing parts supplied by reference TRBV29-1 and TRBJ2-5, is SAVISQKPSRDICQRGTSLTIQCQVDSQVTMMFWYRQQPGQSLTLIATANQGSEATYESGFVIDKFPISRPNLTFSTLTVSNMSPEDSSIYLCSVDRGRETQYFGPGTRLLVL.

The CDR3 loop reads CASSSFLDRGGQETQYF. In DNA form, the CDR3 reads TGTGCCAGCAGTTCGTTTCTGGACAGGGGAGGGCAAGAGACCCAGTACTTC. The V and J genes are TRBV28 and TRBJ2-5, with TRBD1 matching 9 bases. The V segment lost 4 bases and the J segment 2 bases; nucleotides outside the gene matches: 11. The CDR3 is 17 residues long. Germline CDR1 is MDHEN and CDR2 is SYDVKM.

This clone was counted once. The V call is TRBV30, the J call TRBJ1-1; 7 nucleotides line up with TRBD1. Per germline, CDR1 GTSNPN and CDR2 SVGIG (reference sequence). This CDR3 contains 16 residues. After removal of 7 bases from V and 0 bases from J, the junction contained 14 bases not matched to a gene. The CDR3 reads CALIPGQTKMNTEAFF. CDR3 in DNA: TGTGCCTTAATACCGGGACAGACTAAAATGAACACTGAAGCTTTCTTT.

The chain links TRBV18 to TRBJ2-7; 8 bases are shared with TRBD1. The CDR3 consists of 13 residues. With 6 bases clipped from V and 3 bases from J, the junction kept 4 bases outside the gene matches. The germline V gene encodes CDR1 KGHSH and CDR2 LQKENI. CDR3 in amino acids: CASSVGTGYEQYF. In DNA, the CDR3 is TGTGCCAGCTCCGTCGGGACAGGCTACGAGCAGTACTTC.